The rows below give T cell receptor beta chains drawn from one sample of a study of blood T cell repertoires in COVID-19. Only in-frame clones appear in the TCRdb table, and some are missing; sequencing was by immunoSEQ multiplex PCR. The repertoire holds about 270,000 clones, approximately 82% seen once, with about 3.4% in the top ten. The sequenced sample was peripheral blood. The receptors come from a woman between 18 and 29 years old with acute or convalescent COVID-19. Both conserved end residues are part of each CDR3. The order of the fields is D gene, clone size, J gene, V gene, CDR3 DNA, CDR3 protein. A D gene is named only where the DNA matches it firmly. Not every row has a clone size; where given, it reads once, few, many or a size class.

d_gene: NA; abundance: NA; j_gene: TRBJ1-5; v_gene: TRBV9; CDR3nt: TGTGCCAGCAGGCCCACAGGTGATAGCAATCAGCCCCAGCATTTT; CDR3aa: CASRPTGDSNQPQHF
d_gene: NA; abundance: NA; j_gene: TRBJ2-1; v_gene: TRBV6-4; CDR3nt: TGTGCCAGCAGTGACTCGAGTCGGCAGGGCGATGTCGATGAGCAGTTCTTC; CDR3aa: CASSDSSRQGDVDEQFF
d_gene: NA; abundance: NA; j_gene: TRBJ2-7; v_gene: TRBV15; CDR3nt: TGTGCCACCAGCGGTTACGACAGGAGCTCCTACGAGCAGTACTTC; CDR3aa: CATSGYDRSSYEQYF
d_gene: NA; abundance: once; j_gene: TRBJ1-5; v_gene: TRBV21-1; CDR3nt: TGTGCCAGCAGGGAATCGCACAGGGGGCTCGGTGGTCAGCCCCAGCATTTT; CDR3aa: CASRESHRGLGGQPQHF
d_gene: TRBD2; abundance: NA; j_gene: TRBJ2-3; v_gene: TRBV27; CDR3nt: TGTGCCAGCAGTTCACCTAGACTAGCGGGAGGGCCGTATATAATATATACGCAGTATTTT; CDR3aa: CASSSPRLAGGPYIIYTQYF
d_gene: NA; abundance: NA; j_gene: TRBJ1-2; v_gene: TRBV7-6; CDR3nt: TGTGCCAGCAGCTTTTCCCCTTTGGCCTTGGATGGCTACACCTTC; CDR3aa: CASSFSPLALDGYTF
d_gene: TRBD1; abundance: NA; j_gene: TRBJ2-7; v_gene: TRBV5-3; CDR3nt: TGTGCCAGAAGCTTGGGACAGGGGGCTCCATCCTACGAGCAGTACTTC; CDR3aa: CARSLGQGAPSYEQYF
d_gene: TRBD2; abundance: NA; j_gene: TRBJ2-1; v_gene: TRBV9; CDR3nt: TGTGCCAGCAGCGTAGCGGGAGGGGGCTACAATGAGCAGTTCTTC; CDR3aa: CASSVAGGGYNEQFF
d_gene: TRBD2; abundance: NA; j_gene: TRBJ2-1; v_gene: TRBV30; CDR3nt: TGTGCCTGGGAAAAGCTAGCGGGAGAGGTAGATGAGCAGTTCTTC; CDR3aa: CAWEKLAGEVDEQFF
d_gene: TRBD2; abundance: NA; j_gene: TRBJ2-3; v_gene: TRBV5-6; CDR3nt: TGTGCCAGCAGCTCAGGACTAGCGGGAGGGCATAGCACAGATACGCAGTATTTT; CDR3aa: CASSSGLAGGHSTDTQYF
d_gene: TRBD1; abundance: NA; j_gene: TRBJ1-1; v_gene: TRBV27; CDR3nt: TGTGCCAGCAGTTTTGGGACAGAGAACACTGAAGCTTTCTTT; CDR3aa: CASSFGTENTEAFF
d_gene: NA; abundance: NA; j_gene: TRBJ2-1; v_gene: TRBV7-9; CDR3nt: TGTGCCAGCAGTTATAGTAGCCCCACCGATGAGGAGCAGTTCTTC; CDR3aa: CASSYSSPTDEEQFF
d_gene: TRBD1; abundance: NA; j_gene: TRBJ1-2; v_gene: TRBV6-2/TRBV6-3; CDR3nt: TGTGCCAGCAGCCCCGGACAGGGGAACTATGGCTACACCTTC; CDR3aa: CASSPGQGNYGYTF
d_gene: TRBD1; abundance: NA; j_gene: TRBJ1-5; v_gene: TRBV28; CDR3nt: TGTGCCAGCATGGGACAGGGGTATCAGCCCCAGCATTTT; CDR3aa: CASMGQGYQPQHF
d_gene: NA; abundance: NA; j_gene: TRBJ1-1; v_gene: TRBV5-1; CDR3nt: TGCGCCAGCAGCTTCGGCAGAGGGCCGAACACTGAAGCTTTCTTT; CDR3aa: CASSFGRGPNTEAFF
d_gene: NA; abundance: few; j_gene: TRBJ2-1; v_gene: TRBV14; CDR3nt: TGTGCCAGCAGCCAAGACGGGAGAGGATACAATGAGCAGTTCTTC; CDR3aa: CASSQDGRGYNEQFF
d_gene: NA; abundance: NA; j_gene: TRBJ1-2; v_gene: TRBV12-3/TRBV12-4; CDR3nt: TGTGCCAGCAGTTCTTCCTATGGCTACACCTTC; CDR3aa: CASSSSYGYTF
d_gene: NA; abundance: NA; j_gene: TRBJ2-7; v_gene: TRBV11-2; CDR3nt: TGTGCCAGCAGCTTAGAGGCAGGAACATACGAGCAGTACTTC; CDR3aa: CASSLEAGTYEQYF
d_gene: NA; abundance: NA; j_gene: TRBJ2-7; v_gene: TRBV18; CDR3nt: TGTGCCAGCTCACCACCGTCTAGTAGATTTTACGAGCAGTACTTC; CDR3aa: CASSPPSSRFYEQYF
d_gene: TRBD2; abundance: few; j_gene: TRBJ2-5; v_gene: TRBV14; CDR3nt: TGTGCCAGCAGCCAAAGGCTAGGGAGAGCGGGAGCGAGAGAGACCCAGTACTTC; CDR3aa: CASSQRLGRAGARETQYF
d_gene: NA; abundance: NA; j_gene: TRBJ1-5; v_gene: TRBV24-1; CDR3nt: TGTGCCACGCAGGGGTACAGCAATCAGCCCCAGCATTTT; CDR3aa: CATQGYSNQPQHF
d_gene: TRBD2; abundance: NA; j_gene: TRBJ2-7; v_gene: TRBV6-2/TRBV6-3; CDR3nt: TGTGCCAGCAGTTACGGGTTTTCGCGGGAGATGGGGATCTACGAGCAGTACTTC; CDR3aa: CASSYGFSREMGIYEQYF